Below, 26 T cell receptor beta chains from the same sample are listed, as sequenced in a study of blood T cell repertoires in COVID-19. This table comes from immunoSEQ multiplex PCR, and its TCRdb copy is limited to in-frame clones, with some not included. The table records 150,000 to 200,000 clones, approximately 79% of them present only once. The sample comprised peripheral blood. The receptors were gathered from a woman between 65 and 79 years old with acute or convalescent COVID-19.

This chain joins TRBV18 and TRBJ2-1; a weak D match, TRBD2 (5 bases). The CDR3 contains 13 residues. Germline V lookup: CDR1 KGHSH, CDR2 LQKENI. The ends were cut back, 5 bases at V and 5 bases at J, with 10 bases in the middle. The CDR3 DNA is TGTGCCAGCTCAACGGGATTAGACAATGAGCAGTTCTTC. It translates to CASSTGLDNEQFF.

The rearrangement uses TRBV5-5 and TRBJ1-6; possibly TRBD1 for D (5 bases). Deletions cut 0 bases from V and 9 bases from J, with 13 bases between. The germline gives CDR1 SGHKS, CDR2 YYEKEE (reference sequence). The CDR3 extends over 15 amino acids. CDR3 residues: CASSLDAGFISPLHF. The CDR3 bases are TGTGCCAGCAGCTTGGACGCAGGGTTTATTTCACCCCTCCACTTT.

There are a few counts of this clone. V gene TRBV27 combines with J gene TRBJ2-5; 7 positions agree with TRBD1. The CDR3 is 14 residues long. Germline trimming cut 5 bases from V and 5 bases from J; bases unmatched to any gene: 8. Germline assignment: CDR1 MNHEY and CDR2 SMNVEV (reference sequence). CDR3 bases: TGTGCCAGCAGTAATACAGGGGACGGGGAGACCCAGTACTTC. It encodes CASSNTGDGETQYF.

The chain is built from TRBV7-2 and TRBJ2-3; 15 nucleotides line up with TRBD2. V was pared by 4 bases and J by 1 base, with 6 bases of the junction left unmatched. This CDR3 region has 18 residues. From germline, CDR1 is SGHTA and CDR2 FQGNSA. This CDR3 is CASSSGTSGRLGTDTQYF. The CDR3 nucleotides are TGTGCCAGCAGCTCCGGGACTAGCGGGAGGCTGGGCACAGATACGCAGTATTTT.

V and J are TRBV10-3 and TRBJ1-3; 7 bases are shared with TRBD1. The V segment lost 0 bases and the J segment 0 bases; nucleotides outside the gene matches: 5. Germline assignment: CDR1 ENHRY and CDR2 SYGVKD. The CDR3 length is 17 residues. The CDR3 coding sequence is TGTGCCATCAGTGAGTCCCGAGACAGGGACTCTGGAAACACCATATATTTT. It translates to CAISESRDRDSGNTIYF.

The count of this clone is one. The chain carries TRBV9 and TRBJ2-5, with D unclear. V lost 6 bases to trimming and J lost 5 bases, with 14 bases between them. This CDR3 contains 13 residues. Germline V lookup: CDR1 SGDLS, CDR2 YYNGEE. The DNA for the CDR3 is TGTGCCAGCAACCGCCGCGACACGGAGACCCAGTACTTC. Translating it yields CASNRRDTETQYF.

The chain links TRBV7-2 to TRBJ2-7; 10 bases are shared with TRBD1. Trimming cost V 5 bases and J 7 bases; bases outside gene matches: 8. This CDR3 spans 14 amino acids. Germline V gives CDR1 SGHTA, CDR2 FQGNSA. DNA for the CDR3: TGTGCCAGCAGCGTCCGACAGGGGGCGAGGGAGCAGTACTTC. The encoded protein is CASSVRQGAREQYF.

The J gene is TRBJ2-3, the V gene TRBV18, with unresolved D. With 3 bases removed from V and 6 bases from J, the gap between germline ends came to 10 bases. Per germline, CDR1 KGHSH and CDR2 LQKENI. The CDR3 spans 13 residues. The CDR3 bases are TGTGCCAGCTCACCGATCGTGGAGGATACGCAGTATTTT. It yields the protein CASSPIVEDTQYF.

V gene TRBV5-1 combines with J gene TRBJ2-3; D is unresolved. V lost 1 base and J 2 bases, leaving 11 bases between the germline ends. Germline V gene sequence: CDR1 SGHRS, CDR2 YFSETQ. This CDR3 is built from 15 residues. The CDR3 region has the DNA TGCGCCAGCAGCTTGACTATTATGAACACAGATACGCAGTATTTT. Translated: CASSLTIMNTDTQYF.

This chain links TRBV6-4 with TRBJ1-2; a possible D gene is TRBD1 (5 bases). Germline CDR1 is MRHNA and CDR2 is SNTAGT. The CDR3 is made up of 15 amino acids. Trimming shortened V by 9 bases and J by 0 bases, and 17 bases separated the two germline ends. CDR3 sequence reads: CASPVGQDPNYGYTF. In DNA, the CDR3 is TGTGCCAGTCCGGTGGGGCAGGACCCTAACTATGGCTACACCTTC.

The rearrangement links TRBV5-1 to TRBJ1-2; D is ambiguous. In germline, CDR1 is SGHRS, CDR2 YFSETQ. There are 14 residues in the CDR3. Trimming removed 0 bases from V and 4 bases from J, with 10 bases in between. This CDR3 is CASSLVEGTYGYTF. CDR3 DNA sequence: TGCGCCAGCAGCTTGGTTGAGGGAACCTATGGCTACACCTTC.

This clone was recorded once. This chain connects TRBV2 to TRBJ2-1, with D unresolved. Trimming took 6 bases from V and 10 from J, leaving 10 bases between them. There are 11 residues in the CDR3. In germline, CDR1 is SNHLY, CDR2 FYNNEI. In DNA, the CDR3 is TGTGCCAGCAGGCGCGCGGTAGAGCAGTTCTTC. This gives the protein CASRRAVEQFF.

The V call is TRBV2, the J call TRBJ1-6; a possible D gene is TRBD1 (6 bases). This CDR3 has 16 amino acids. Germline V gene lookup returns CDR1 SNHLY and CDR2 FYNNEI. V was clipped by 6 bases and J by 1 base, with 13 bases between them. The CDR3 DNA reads TGTGCCAGCAGATTAAACAGGGTATCCTATAATTCACCCCTCCACTTT. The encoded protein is CASRLNRVSYNSPLHF.

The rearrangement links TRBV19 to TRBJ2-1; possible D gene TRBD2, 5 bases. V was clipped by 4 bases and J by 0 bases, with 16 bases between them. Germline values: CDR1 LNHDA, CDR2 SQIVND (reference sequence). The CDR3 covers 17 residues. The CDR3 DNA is TGTGCCAGTAGTAACCGCTACGGAGCGGTCTCCTACAATGAGCAGTTCTTC. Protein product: CASSNRYGAVSYNEQFF.

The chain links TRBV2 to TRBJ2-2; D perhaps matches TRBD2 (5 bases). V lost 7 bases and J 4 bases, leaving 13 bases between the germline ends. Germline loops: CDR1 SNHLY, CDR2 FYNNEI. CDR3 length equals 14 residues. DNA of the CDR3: TGTGCCAGCAAGGAAAACCGGGGCACCGGGGAGCTGTTTTTT. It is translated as CASKENRGTGELFF.

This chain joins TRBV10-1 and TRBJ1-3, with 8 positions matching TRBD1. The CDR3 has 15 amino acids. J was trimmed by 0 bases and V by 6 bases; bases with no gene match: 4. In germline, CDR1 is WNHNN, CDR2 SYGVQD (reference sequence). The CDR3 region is CASSEGTGSGNTIYF. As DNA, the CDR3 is TGCGCCAGCAGCGAGGGGACAGGCTCTGGAAACACCATATATTTT.

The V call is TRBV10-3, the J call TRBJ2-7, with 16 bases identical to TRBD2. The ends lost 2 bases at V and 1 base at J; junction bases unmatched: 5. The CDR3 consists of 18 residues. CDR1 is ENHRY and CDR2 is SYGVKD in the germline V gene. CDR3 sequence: CAISEPGTSGRASYEQYF. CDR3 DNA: TGTGCCATCAGTGAGCCCGGGACTAGCGGGAGGGCATCCTACGAGCAGTACTTC.

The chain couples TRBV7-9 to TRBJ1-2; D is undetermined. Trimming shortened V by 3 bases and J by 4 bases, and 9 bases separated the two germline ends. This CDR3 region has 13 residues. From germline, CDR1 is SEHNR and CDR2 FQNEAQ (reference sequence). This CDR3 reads CASSLGRFYGYTF. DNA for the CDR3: TGTGCCAGCAGCTTGGGCAGGTTCTATGGCTACACCTTC.

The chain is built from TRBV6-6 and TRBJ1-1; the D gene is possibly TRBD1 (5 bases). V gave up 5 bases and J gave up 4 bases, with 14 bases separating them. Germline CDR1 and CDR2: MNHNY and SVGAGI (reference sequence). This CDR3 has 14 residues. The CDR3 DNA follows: TGTGCCAGCAGTCTAGTCAGGGCTGCCACTGAAGCTTTCTTT. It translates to CASSLVRAATEAFF.

DNA for the CDR3: TGCGCCAGCAGCTCCCAGACTAACACTGAAGCTTTCTTT. It is translated as CASSSQTNTEAFF. The genes are TRBV5-1 and TRBJ1-1; D is unclear. This CDR3 has 13 residues. Per the germline V gene, CDR1 is SGHRS and CDR2 is YFSETQ. The ends were cut back, 3 bases at V and 2 bases at J, with 8 bases in the middle.

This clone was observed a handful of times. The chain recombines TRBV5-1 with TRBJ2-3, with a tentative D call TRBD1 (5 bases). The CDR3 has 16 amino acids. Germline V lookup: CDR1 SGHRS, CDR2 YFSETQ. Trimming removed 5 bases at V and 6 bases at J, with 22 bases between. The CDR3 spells CASRVGVQGMADTQYF. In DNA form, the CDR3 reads TGCGCCAGCAGAGTTGGGGTCCAGGGTATGGCGGATACGCAGTATTTT.

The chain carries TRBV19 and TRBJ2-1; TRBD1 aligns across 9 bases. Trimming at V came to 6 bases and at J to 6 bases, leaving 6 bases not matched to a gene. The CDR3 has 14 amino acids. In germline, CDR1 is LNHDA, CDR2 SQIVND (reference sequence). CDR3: CASRPGQGINEQFF. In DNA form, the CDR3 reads TGTGCCAGTAGACCCGGACAGGGGATCAATGAGCAGTTCTTC.

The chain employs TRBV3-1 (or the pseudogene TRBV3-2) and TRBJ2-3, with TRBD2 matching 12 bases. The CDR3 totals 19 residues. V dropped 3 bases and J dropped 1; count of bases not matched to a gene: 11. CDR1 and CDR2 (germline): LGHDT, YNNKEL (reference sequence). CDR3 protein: CASSQVAPSGRARTDTQYF. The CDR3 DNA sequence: TGTGCCAGCAGCCAGGTCGCGCCTAGCGGGAGGGCCCGCACAGATACGCAGTATTTT.

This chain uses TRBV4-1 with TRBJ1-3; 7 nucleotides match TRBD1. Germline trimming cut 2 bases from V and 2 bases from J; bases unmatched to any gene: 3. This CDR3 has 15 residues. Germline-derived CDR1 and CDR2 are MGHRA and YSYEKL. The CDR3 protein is CASSQTGTAGNTIYF. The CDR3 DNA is TGCGCCAGCAGCCAAACCGGGACAGCTGGAAACACCATATATTTT.

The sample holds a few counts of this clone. The CDR3 reads CASSPGRASYEQYF. CDR3 DNA: TGTGCCAGCAGCCCCGGGAGGGCCTCGTACGAGCAGTACTTC. The chain carries TRBV7-2 and TRBJ2-7, with 8 bases matching TRBD2. Germline loops: CDR1 SGHTA, CDR2 FQGNSA. The CDR3 is 14 amino acids. J was trimmed by 4 bases and V by 5 bases; bases with no gene match: 7. Complete variable domain (other parts from reference TRBV7-2 and TRBJ2-7): GAGVSQSPSNKVTEKGKDVELRCDPISGHTALYWYRQSLGQGLEFLIYFQGNSAPDKSGLPSDRFSAERTGGSVSTLTIQRTQQEDSAVYLCASSPGRASYEQYFGPGTRLTVT.

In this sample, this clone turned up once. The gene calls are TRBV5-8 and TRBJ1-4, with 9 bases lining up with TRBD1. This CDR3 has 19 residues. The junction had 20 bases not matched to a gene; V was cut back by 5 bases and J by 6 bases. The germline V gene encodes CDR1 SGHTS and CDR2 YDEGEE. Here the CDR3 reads CASRPVLGGPGQGDEKLFF. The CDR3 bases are TGTGCCAGCAGACCTGTGCTGGGGGGACCGGGACAGGGAGATGAAAAACTGTTTTTT. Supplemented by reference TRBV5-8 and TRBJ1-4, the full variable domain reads EAGVTQSPTHLIKTRGQQATLRCSPISGHTSVYWYQQALGLGLQFLLWYDEGEERNRGNFPPRFSGRQFPNYSSELNVNALELEDSALYLCASRPVLGGPGQGDEKLFFGSGTQLSVL.